This T cell receptor (beta chain) was sequenced in a study of control samples from healthy donors and cancer patients. The protocol was immunoSEQ multiplex PCR, while the TCRdb copy is restricted to in-frame clones and leaves out a portion. The sample consists of approximately 100,000 clones, about 90% of them appearing once. The V segment lost 3 bases and the J segment 6 bases; nucleotides outside the gene matches: 10. CDR1 and CDR2 from the germline V gene are LGHDT and YNNKEL (reference sequence). The CDR3 is 15 residues long. This sequence was found in a young man in good health. Sequenced sample: blood. The chain joins TRBV3-1 (or the pseudogene TRBV3-2) to TRBJ2-7; 8 positions match TRBD2. CDR3 in amino acids: CASSHGTRGLGEQYF. For the CDR3, the DNA is TGTGCCAGCAGCCACGGGACTAGGGGCTTGGGCGAGCAGTACTTC.